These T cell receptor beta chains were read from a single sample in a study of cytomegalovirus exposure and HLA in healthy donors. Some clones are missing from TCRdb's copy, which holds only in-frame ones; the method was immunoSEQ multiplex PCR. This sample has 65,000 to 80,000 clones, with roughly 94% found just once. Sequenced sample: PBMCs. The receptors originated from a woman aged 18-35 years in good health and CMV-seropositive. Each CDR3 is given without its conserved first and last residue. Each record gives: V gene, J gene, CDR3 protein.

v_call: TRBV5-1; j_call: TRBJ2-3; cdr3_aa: ASSRRDRTDTQY
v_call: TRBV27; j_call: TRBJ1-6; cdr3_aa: ASSLGLGDSPLH
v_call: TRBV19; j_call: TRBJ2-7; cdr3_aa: ASSGQVKDEQY
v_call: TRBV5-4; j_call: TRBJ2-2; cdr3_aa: ASSKETGTGELF
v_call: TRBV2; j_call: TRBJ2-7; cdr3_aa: ASRGASGAAYEQY
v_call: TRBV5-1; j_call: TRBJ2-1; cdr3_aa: ASSWQGTGLVGEQF
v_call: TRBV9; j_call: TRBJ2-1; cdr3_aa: ASSDKVGLANEQF
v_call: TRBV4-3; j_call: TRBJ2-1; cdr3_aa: ASSRSGGASEQF
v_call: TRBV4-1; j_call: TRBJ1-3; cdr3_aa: ASSDNSGNTIY
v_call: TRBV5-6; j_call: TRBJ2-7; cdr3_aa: ASSTGWSYEQY
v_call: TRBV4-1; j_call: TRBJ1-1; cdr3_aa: ASSQGHTNTEAF
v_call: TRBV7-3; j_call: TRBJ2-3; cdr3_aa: ASSSGTSGTDTQY
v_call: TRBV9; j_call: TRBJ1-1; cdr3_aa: ASSAGRNTEAF
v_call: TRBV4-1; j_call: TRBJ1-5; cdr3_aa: ASSQEMYRGRNQPQH
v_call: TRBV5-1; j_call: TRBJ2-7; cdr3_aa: ASRDRGLGEQY
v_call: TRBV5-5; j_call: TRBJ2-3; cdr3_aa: ASSLRTGGGNTQY
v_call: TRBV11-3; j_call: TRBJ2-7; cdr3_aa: ASISSVLDGEQY
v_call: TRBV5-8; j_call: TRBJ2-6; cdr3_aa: ASSDRLRSGANVLT
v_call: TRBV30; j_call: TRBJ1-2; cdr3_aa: AWKVGGYGYT
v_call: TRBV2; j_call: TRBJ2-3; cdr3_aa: ASRPGTSGSSDTQY
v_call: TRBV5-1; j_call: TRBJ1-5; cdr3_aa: ASSLGGLEGNGNQPQH
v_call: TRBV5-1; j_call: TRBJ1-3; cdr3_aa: ASSLDRGSGNTIY
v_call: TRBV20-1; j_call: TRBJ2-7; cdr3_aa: SAKRGREQY
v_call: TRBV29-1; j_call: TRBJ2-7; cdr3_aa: SVQPGGTYEQY
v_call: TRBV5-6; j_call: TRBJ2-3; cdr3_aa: ASSSGRRDTQY
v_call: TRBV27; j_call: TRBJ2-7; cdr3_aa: ASSGTLSSYEQY
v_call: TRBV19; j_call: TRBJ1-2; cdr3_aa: ASTGTGTGVGDYGYT
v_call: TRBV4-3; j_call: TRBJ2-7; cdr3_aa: ASSQDRQGAWEQY
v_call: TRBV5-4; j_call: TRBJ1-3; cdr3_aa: ASSPVPVPSGNTIY
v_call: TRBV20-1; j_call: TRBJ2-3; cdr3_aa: SASWGVTQY
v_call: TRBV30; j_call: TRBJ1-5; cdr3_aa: AWSVQAVDQPQH
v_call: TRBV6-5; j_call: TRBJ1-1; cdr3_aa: ASRSPGDRNTEAF
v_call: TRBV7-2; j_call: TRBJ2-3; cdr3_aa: ASSLYRRGQGADTQY
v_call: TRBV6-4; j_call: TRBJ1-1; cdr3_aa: ASSPQGIAEAF
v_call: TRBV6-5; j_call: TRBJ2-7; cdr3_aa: ASRYTGTGSYEQY
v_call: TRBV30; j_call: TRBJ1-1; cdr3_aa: AWARGQGGEAF
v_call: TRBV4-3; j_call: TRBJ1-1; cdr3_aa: ASSQDSNAVKLI
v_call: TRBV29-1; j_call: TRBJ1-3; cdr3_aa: SVGGRGDTIY
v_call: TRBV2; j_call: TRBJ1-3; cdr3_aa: ASSEEDRLSDSGNTIY
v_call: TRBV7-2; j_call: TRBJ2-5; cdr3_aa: ASSFLAGGPAETQY